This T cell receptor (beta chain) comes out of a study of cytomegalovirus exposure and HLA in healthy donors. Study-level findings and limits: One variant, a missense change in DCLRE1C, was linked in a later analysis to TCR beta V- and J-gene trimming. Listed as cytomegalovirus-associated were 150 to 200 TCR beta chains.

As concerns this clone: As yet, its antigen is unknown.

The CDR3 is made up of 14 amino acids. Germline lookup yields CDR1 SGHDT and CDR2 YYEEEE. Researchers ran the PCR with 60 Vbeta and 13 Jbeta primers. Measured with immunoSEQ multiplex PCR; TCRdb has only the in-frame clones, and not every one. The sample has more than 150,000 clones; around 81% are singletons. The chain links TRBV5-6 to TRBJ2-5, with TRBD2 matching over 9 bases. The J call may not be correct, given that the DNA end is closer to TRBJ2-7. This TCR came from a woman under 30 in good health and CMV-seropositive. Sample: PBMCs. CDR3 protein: CASSLAGGSYEQYF. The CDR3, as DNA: TGTGCCAGCAGCTTAGCGGGGGGCTCCTACGAGCAGTACTTC.